Sequencing of this T cell receptor beta chain was carried out in a study of blood T cell repertoires in COVID-19. Study background: The study drew acute and convalescent COVID-19 samples from the United States, Italy and Spain. The analysed material was cDNA or gDNA that came from T cells, B-cell-depleted T cells, or PBMCs.

The germline CDR1 and CDR2 sequences are LGHNT and FRNRAP. V lost 3 bases, J lost 8 bases, and 12 bases stayed unmatched. This CDR3 is built from 16 residues. Authors' analysis steps: For nucleated cells, counts were estimated from reference gene primer amplification. Profiling relied on immunoSEQ multiplex PCR, and the TCRdb table lists in-frame clones only, not all of them. D and trimming were read from the DNA, whereas the V and J calls and clone size are those reported in that table. Of some 50,000 clones listed, approximately 90% are singletons. Sequencing was carried out using peripheral blood. The J gene is TRBJ1-2, the V gene TRBV12-5, with 10 bases aligning to TRBD1. The sequence was collected from a man aged 50-60 years with acute or convalescent COVID-19. The CDR3 loop is CASGLTPGQGHGGYTF. The CDR3 DNA reads as TGTGCTAGTGGTTTAACTCCGGGACAGGGGCACGGGGGCTACACCTTC.